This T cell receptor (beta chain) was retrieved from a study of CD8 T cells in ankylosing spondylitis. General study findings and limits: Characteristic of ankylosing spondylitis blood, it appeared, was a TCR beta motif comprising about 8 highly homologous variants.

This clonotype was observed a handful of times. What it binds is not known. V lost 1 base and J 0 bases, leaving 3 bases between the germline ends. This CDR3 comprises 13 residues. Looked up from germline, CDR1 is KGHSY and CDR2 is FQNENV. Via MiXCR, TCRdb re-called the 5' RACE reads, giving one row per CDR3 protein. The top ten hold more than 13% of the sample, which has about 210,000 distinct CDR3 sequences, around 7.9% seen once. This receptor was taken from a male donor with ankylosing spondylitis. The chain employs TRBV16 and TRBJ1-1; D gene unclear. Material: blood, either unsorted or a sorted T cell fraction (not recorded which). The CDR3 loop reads CASSQLMNTEAFF. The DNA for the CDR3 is TGTGCCAGCAGCCAATTGATGAACACTGAAGCTTTCTTT.